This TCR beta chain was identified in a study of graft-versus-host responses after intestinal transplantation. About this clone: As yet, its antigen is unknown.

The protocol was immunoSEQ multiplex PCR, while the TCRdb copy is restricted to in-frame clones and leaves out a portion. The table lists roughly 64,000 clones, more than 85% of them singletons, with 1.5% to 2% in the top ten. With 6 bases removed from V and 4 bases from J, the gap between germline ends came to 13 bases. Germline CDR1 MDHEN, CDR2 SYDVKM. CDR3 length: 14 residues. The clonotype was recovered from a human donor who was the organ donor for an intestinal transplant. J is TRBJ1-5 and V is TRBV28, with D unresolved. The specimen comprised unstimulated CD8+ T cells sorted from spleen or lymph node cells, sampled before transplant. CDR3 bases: TGTGCCAGCAGCTACGGGAACGAAAATCAGCCCCAGCATTTT. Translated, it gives CASSYGNENQPQHF.